The subject of this entry is one TCR beta chain. Relative to the germline gene, one junction end is altered; a read error may explain this. The CDR3 runs 11 residues. The record originates from a study of blood T cell repertoires in COVID-19. In the original workflow: Scientists estimated how many nucleated cells there were by amplifying reference gene primers. Clones were sequenced by immunoSEQ multiplex PCR, and TCRdb holds only the in-frame ones, with some missing. V and J calls and clone size come straight from that table; D and trimming were deduced from the DNA. The data contain 200,000 to 250,000 clones, around 83% of them singletons.

The specimen sequenced was peripheral blood. This clonotype was sampled from a man aged 50 to 60 who had recovered from COVID-19. The chain joins TRBV12-3 or TRBV12-4 to TRBJ2-7; possibly TRBD1 for D (6 bases). DNA for the CDR3: TGTGCCAGCAGTTCAGGGGCCTCTATGACTTTC. Translation gives CASSSGASMTF.